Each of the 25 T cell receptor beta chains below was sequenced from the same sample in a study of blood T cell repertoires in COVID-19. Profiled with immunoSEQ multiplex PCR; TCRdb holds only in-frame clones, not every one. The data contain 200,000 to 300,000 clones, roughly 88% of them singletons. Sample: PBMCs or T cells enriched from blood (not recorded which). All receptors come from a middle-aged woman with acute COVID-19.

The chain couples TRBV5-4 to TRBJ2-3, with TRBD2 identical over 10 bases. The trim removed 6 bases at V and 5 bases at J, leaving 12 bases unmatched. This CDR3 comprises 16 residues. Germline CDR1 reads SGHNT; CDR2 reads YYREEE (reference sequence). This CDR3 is CASIPGLASRGDTQYF. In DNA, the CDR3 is TGTGCCAGCATTCCGGGACTAGCGTCCCGGGGAGATACGCAGTATTTT.

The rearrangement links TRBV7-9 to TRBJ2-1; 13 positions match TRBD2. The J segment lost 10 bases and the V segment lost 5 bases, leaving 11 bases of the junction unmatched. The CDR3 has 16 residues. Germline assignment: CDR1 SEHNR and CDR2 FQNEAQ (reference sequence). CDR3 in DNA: TGTGCCAGCAGCCTCACTAGCGGGGGGGCCCGGAAGGAGCAGTTCTTC. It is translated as CASSLTSGGARKEQFF.

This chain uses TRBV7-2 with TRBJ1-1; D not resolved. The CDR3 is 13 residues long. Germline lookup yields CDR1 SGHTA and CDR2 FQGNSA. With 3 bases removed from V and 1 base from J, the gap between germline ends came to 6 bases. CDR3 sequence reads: CASSFSRNTEAFF. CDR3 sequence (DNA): TGTGCCAGCAGCTTCTCCAGGAACACTGAAGCTTTCTTT.

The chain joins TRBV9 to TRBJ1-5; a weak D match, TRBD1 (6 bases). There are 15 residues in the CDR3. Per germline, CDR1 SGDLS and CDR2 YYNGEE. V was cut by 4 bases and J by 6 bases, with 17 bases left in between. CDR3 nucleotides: TGTGCCAGCAGCAAGAAAACAGGGCTTAGTCAGCCCCAGCATTTT. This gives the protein CASSKKTGLSQPQHF.

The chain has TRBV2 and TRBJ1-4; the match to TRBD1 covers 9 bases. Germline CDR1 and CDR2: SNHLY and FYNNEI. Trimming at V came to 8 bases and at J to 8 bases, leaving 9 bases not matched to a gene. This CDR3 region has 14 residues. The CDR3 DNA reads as TGTGCCAGCTCTTCCGACAGGGGGAAGGAAAAACTGTTTTTT. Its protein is CASSSDRGKEKLFF.

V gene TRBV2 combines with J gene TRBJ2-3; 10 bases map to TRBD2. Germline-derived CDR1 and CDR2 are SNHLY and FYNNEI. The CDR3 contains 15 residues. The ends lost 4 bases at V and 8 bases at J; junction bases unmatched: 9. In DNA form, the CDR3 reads TGTGCCAGCAGTGCCCCACTAGCGGGGTATGGTACGCAGTATTTT. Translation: CASSAPLAGYGTQYF.

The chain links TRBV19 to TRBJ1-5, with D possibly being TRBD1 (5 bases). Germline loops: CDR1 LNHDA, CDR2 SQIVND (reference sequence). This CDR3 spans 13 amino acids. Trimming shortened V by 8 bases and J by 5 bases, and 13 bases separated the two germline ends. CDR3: CASEDSRDQPQHF. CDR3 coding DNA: TGTGCCAGTGAAGACAGCAGAGATCAGCCCCAGCATTTT.

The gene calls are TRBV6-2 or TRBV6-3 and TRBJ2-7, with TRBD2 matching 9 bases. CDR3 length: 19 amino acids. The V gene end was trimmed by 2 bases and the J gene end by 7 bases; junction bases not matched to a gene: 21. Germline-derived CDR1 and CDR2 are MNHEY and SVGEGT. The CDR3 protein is CASSYEAGGDQAYEAEQYF. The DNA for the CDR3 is TGTGCCAGCAGTTACGAGGCGGGGGGGGACCAGGCATACGAGGCGGAGCAGTACTTC.

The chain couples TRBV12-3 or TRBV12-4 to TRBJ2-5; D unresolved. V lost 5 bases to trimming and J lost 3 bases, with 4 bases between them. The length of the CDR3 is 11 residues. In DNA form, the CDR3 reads TGTGCCAGCAGTCAGAAAGAGACCCAGTACTTC. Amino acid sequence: CASSQKETQYF.

The CDR3 sequence is CASSYPTSGSETQYF. In nucleotides, the CDR3 is TGTGCCAGCAGTTACCCAACTAGCGGGAGTGAGACCCAGTACTTC. J is TRBJ2-5 and V is TRBV6-2 or TRBV6-3; TRBD2 aligns across 11 bases. V shed 2 bases, J shed 5 bases, and the junction held 4 bases outside the gene matches. This CDR3 has 15 amino acids. CDR1 MNHEY and CDR2 SVGEGT come from the germline V gene.

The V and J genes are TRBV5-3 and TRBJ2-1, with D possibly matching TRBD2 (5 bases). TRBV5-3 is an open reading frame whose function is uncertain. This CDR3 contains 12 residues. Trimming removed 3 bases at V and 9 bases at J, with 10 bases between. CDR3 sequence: CARSSTSGEQFF. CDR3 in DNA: TGTGCCAGAAGCTCAACTAGTGGTGAGCAGTTCTTC.

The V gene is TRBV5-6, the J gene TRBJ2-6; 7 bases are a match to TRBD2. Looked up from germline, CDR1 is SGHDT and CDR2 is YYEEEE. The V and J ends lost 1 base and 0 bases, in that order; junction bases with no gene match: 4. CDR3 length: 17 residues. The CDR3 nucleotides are TGTGCCAGCAGCTTGCTGGGGGGGGACTCTGGGGCCAACGTCCTGACTTTC. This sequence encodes CASSLLGGDSGANVLTF.

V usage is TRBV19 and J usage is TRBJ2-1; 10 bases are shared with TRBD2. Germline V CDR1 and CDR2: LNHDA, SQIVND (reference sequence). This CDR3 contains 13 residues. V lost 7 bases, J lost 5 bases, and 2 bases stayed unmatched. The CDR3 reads CASKGLADNEQFF. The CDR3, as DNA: TGTGCCAGTAAAGGACTAGCGGACAATGAGCAGTTCTTC.

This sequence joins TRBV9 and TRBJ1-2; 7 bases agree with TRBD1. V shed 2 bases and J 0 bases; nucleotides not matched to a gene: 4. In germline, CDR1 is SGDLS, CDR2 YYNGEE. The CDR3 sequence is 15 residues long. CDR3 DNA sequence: TGTGCCAGCAGCGTTGGGACAGCGGCTAACTATGGCTACACCTTC. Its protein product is CASSVGTAANYGYTF.

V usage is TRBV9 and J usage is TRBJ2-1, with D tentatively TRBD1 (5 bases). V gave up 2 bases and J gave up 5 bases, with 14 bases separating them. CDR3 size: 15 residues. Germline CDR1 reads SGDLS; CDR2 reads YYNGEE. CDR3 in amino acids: CASSVRVRVDNEQFF. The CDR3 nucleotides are TGTGCCAGCAGCGTCAGGGTAAGGGTGGACAATGAGCAGTTCTTC.

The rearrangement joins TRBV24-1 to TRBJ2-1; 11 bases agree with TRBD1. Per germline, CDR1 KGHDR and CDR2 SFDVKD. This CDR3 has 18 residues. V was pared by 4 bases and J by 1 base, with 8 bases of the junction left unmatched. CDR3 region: CATSDSAGTGGSYNEQFF. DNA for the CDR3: TGTGCCACCAGTGACTCCGCCGGGACAGGGGGTTCCTACAATGAGCAGTTCTTC.

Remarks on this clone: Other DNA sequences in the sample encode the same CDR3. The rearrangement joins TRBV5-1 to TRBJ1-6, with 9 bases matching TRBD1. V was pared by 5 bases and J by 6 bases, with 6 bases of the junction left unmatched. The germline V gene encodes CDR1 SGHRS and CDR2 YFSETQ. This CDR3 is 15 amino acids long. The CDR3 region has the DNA TGCGCCAGCAGTTTAGGACAGGGGTTTAATTCACCCCTCCACTTT. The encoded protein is CASSLGQGFNSPLHF. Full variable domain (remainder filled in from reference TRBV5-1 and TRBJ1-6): KAGVTQTPRYLIKTRGQQVTLSCSPISGHRSVSWYQQTPGQGLQFLFEYFSETQRNKGNFPGRFSGRQFSNSRSEMNVSTLELGDSALYLCASSLGQGFNSPLHFGNGTRLTVT.

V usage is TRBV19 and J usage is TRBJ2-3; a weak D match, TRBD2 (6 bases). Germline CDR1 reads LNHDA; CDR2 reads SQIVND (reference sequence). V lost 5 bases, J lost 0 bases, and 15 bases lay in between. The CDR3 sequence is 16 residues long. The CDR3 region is CASSAGTRTSTDTQYF. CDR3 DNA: TGTGCCAGTAGTGCCGGGACTCGGACTAGCACAGATACGCAGTATTTT.

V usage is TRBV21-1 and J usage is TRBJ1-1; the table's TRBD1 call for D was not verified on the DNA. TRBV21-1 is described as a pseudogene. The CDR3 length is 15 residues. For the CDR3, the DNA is TGTGCCAGCAGCAAAGGGGACACCTTGAACACTGAAGCTTTCTTT. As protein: CASSKGDTLNTEAFF.

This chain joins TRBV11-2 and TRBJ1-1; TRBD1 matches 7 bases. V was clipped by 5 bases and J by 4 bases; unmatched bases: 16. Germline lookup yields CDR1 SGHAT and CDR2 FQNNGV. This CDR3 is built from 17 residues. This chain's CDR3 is CASSNHVTGRSGTEAFF. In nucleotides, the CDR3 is TGTGCCAGCAGCAACCACGTGACAGGGCGTTCGGGCACTGAAGCTTTCTTT.

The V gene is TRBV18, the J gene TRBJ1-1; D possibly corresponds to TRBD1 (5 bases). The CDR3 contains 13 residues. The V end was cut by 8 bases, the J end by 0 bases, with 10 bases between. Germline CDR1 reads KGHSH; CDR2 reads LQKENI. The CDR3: CASRGGLNTEAFF. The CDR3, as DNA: TGTGCCAGCCGGGGGGGGTTGAACACTGAAGCTTTCTTT.

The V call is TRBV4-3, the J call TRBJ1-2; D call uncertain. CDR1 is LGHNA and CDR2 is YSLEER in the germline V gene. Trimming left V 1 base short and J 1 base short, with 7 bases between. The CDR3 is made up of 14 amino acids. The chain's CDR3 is CASSQVLFNYGYTF. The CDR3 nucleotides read TGCGCCAGCAGCCAAGTACTGTTTAACTATGGCTACACCTTC.

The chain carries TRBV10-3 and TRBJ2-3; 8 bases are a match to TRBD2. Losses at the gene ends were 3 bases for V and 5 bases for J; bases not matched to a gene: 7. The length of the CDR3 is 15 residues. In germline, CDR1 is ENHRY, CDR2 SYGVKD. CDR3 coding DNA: TGTGCCATCAGTGACCCCGACGGGAGGGGAGATACGCAGTATTTT. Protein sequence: CAISDPDGRGDTQYF.

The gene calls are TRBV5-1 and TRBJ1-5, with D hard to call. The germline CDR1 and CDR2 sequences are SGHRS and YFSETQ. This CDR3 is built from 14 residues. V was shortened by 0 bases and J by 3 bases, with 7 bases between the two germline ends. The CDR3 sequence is CASSLGTDNQPQHF. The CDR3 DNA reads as TGCGCCAGCAGCTTGGGGACTGACAATCAGCCCCAGCATTTT.

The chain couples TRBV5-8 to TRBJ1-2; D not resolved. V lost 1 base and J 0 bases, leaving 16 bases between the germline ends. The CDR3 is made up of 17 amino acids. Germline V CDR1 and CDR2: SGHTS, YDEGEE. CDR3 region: CASSLYGSLEANYGYTF. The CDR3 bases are TGTGCCAGCAGCTTGTATGGGAGTCTTGAAGCTAACTATGGCTACACCTTC.